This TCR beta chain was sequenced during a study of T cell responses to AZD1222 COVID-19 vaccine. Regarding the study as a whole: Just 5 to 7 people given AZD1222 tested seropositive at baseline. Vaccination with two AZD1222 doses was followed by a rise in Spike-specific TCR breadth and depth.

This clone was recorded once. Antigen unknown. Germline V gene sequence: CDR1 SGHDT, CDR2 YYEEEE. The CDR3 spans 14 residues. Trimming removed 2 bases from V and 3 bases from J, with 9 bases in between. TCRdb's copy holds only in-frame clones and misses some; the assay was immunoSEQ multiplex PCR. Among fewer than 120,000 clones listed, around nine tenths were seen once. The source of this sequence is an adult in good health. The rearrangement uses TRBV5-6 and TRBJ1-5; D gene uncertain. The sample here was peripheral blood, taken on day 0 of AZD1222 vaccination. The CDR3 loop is CASSFPGHNQPQHF. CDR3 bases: TGTGCCAGCAGCTTCCCAGGTCACAATCAGCCCCAGCATTTT.